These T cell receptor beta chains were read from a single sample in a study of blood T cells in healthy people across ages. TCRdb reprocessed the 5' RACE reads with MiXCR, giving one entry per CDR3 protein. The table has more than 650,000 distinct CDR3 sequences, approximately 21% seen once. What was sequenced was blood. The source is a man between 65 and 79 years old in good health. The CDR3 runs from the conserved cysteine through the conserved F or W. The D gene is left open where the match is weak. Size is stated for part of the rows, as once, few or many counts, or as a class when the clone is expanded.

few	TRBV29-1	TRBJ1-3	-	CSVVDPLSGNTIYF	TGCAGCGTGGTGGACCCTCTCTCTGGAAACACCATATATTTT
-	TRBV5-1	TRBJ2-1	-	CASSLADSYYNEQFF	TGCGCCAGCAGCTTGGCCGACTCGTACTACAATGAGCAGTTCTTC
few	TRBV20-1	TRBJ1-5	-	CSAPGGVRQPQHF	TGCAGTGCCCCGGGAGGGGTTCGGCAGCCCCAGCATTTT
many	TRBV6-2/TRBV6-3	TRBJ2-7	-	CASSQASGGSYEQYF	TGTGCCAGCAGTCAAGCCAGTGGGGGATCCTACGAGCAGTACTTC
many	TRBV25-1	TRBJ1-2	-	CASSAQGIGYTF	TGTGCCAGCAGTGCCCAGGGAATCGGCTACACCTTC
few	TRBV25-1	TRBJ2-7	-	CASSDGGFFYEQYF	TGTGCCAGCAGTGATGGCGGGTTTTTCTACGAGCAGTACTTC
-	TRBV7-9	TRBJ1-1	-	CASSSSGIEAFF	TGTGCCAGCAGCTCCTCGGGCATTGAAGCTTTCTTT
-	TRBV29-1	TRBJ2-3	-	CSVDVVGWADTQYF	TGCAGCGTCGACGTTGTAGGGTGGGCAGATACGCAGTATTTT
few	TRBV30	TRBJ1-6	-	CAWATEGGGSPLHF	TGTGCCTGGGCCACCGAGGGAGGAGGTTCACCCCTCCACTTT
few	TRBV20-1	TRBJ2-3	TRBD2	CSAYRPGLAGDTQYF	TGCAGTGCCTACCGCCCGGGACTAGCGGGAGATACGCAGTATTTT
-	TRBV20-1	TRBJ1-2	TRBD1	CSARPTQGEGYTF	TGCAGTGCTAGACCTACTCAGGGGGAAGGCTACACCTTC
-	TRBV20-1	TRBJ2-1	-	CSAERENNEQFF	TGCAGTGCTGAGAGGGAAAACAATGAGCAGTTCTTC
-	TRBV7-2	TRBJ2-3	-	CASRYTAGTDTQYF	TGTGCCAGCAGGTATACTGCGGGAACAGATACGCAGTATTTT
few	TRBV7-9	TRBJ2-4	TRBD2	CASAWEGRGDIQYF	TGTGCCAGCGCCTGGGAGGGCCGGGGTGACATTCAGTACTTC
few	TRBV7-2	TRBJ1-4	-	CASRVWGAGEKLFF	TGTGCCAGCAGGGTTTGGGGTGCGGGTGAAAAACTGTTTTTT
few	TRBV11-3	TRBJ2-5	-	CASSLSEKTQYF	TGTGCCAGCAGCTTAAGCGAGAAGACCCAGTACTTC
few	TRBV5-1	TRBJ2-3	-	CASSSVRGSTDTQYF	TGCGCCAGCAGTTCAGTAAGGGGGAGCACAGATACGCAGTATTTT
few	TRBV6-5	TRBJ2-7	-	CASSSMGQGHYEQYF	TGTGCCAGCAGTTCTATGGGGCAGGGACACTACGAGCAGTACTTC